This entry concerns a single T cell receptor (beta chain). In the authors' methods: Estimates of nucleated cell counts were drawn from the amplification of reference gene primers. TCRdb's table, derived via immunoSEQ multiplex PCR, lists solely in-frame clones and lacks some. That table supplies the V and J calls and clone size; D and trimming were determined from the DNA. The sample lists about 140,000 clones; about 87% were seen once. Trimming cost V 10 bases and J 7 bases; bases outside gene matches: 4. The V gene's germline CDR1 is SGHAT and CDR2 FQNNGV. The CDR3 is made up of 11 amino acids. These data come from a study of blood T cell repertoires in COVID-19. Looking at the study overall: COVID-19 samples collected from the United States, Italy and Spain covered acute and convalescent phases. Nucleic acid was either cDNA or gDNA, and it came from T cells, B-cell-depleted T cells, or PBMCs.

The chain recombines TRBV11-2 with TRBJ1-1, with 9 bases identical to TRBD1. The source is a woman in her forties or fifties with active or convalescent COVID-19. The sample consisted of peripheral blood. CDR3 nucleotide sequence: TGTGCCACCGTGGGACAGGGTGAAGCTTTCTTT. Its protein is CATVGQGEAFF.